The clone carrying this TCR beta chain was recorded a few times. These data originate in a study of blood T cells in healthy people across ages. Together with a sample-barcoded 5' primer, a J-beta primer mix was included in a second PCR lasting about 7 to 11 cycles. Each cDNA molecule was tagged by a template-switch adaptor with 12 random nucleotides. CDR3-containing paired-end reads numbered at least 2.5 million in each sample. MiXCR was run by TCRdb on the 5' RACE reads, yielding one entry per CDR3 protein. The sample contains roughly 1,500,000 distinct CDR3 sequences, 30% to 35% of which appear only once. The CDR3 spans 15 residues. Looked up from germline, CDR1 is MDHEN and CDR2 is SYDVKM. The individuals who served as donors were healthy Caucasians living in Russia, aged about 6 to 100.

Sequencing was performed on blood. The chain has TRBV28 and TRBJ2-5, with 9 positions matching TRBD1. The better agreement between TRBJ2-7 and the DNA end casts doubt on the J call. The sequence was collected from a woman between 25 and 40 years old in good health. The CDR3 DNA reads TGTGCCAGCAGTATAGCCGGGACAGGGATCTACGAGCAGTACTTC. Residues: CASSIAGTGIYEQYF.